These 11 T cell receptor beta chains originate from one sample sequenced in a study of blood T cells in healthy people across ages. Primers used in a second PCR of about 6 to 11 cycles were a sample-barcoded 5' primer and a J-beta primer mix. TCRdb called the 5' RACE reads again in MiXCR, with one record for every CDR3 protein. Of about 1.4 million distinct CDR3 sequences in the sample, around 55% were seen once. What was sequenced was blood. Source of these receptors: a man aged 18 to 29 in good health.

Remarks on this clonotype: One base away lies a much larger clone, so this may be a sequencing read error. The chain couples TRBV18 to TRBJ2-6; possibly TRBD1 or TRBD2 for D (5 bases each). The CDR3 covers 16 residues. Germline V CDR1 and CDR2: KGHSH, LQKENI. The CDR3 here is CASSVLEETGADVLTF. For the CDR3, the DNA is TGTGCCAGCTCAGTCTTGGAGGAGACTGGGGCCGACGTCCTGACTTTC.

V and J are TRBV27 and TRBJ1-6, with D unresolved. Looked up from germline, CDR1 is MNHEY and CDR2 is SMNVEV (reference sequence). V gave up 9 bases and J gave up 3 bases, with 12 bases separating them. The CDR3 totals 14 residues. The CDR3 DNA reads as TGTGCCAGTGCCGAGCAAGTCTATAATTCACCCCTCCACTTT. Its protein is CASAEQVYNSPLHF.

This clonotype has only one observation. V is TRBV14 and J is TRBJ1-1; possibly TRBD1 for D (6 bases). The CDR3 has 14 residues. The germline V gene encodes CDR1 SGHDN and CDR2 FVKESK. Trimming removed 5 bases from V and 5 bases from J, with 15 bases in between. The CDR3 protein is CASSAIQGRTEAFF. Written as DNA, the CDR3 is TGTGCCAGCAGCGCGATCCAGGGGCGGACTGAAGCTTTCTTT.

The sample holds a few counts of this clonotype. The chain employs TRBV29-1 and TRBJ2-2; the match to TRBD1 covers 10 bases. Germline V CDR1 and CDR2: SQVTM, ANQGSEA. The V gene end was trimmed by 6 bases and the J gene end by 4 bases; junction bases not matched to a gene: 8. The CDR3 contains 15 residues. The CDR3 loop is CSVADRGLGTGELFF. The CDR3 bases are TGCAGCGTGGCAGACAGGGGGCTTGGCACCGGGGAGCTGTTTTTT.

Regarding this clonotype: Mismatch with germline at one junction end may stem from a read error. The chain links TRBV20-1 to TRBJ1-6; D unresolved. This CDR3 region has 14 residues. In germline, CDR1 is DFQATT, CDR2 SNEGSKA (reference sequence). CDR3 nucleotides: TGCAGTGCTAGGAGGGAATCCTTTAATTCACCCCTCCACTTT. It yields the protein CSARRESFNSPLHF.

There are a few counts of this clonotype. The rearrangement joins TRBV29-1 to TRBJ2-1; maybe TRBD2 (6 bases). Germline loops: CDR1 SQVTM, CDR2 ANQGSEA. V was clipped by 5 bases and J by 2 bases, with 10 bases between them. The CDR3 contains 13 residues. DNA for the CDR3: TGCAGCGTTCTAGCGCCCACCTACAATGAGCAGTTCTTC. Protein product: CSVLAPTYNEQFF.

V and J are TRBV11-2 and TRBJ2-2, with a possible D match to TRBD1 (5 bases). The V gene's germline CDR1 is SGHAT and CDR2 FQNNGV. Between the trimmed V and J ends, which lost 5 bases and 4 bases, there was a span of 11 bases. This CDR3 is 14 amino acids long. In DNA form, the CDR3 reads TGTGCCAGCAGCCAGGACACGATCACCGGGGAGCTGTTTTTT. Protein product: CASSQDTITGELFF.

The rearrangement uses TRBV7-2 and TRBJ2-5; 11 nucleotides agree with TRBD1. V shed 4 bases and J 5 bases; nucleotides not matched to a gene: 9. The CDR3 runs 16 residues. Germline V lookup: CDR1 SGHTA, CDR2 FQGNSA. CDR3 region: CASSSGQGGAWETQYF. The CDR3 bases are TGTGCCAGCAGCTCGGGACAGGGGGGCGCGTGGGAGACCCAGTACTTC.

The chain joins TRBV4-1 to TRBJ2-1; TRBD2 matches at 7 bases. V lost 6 bases and J lost 0; bases outside the gene matches: 5. Germline-derived CDR1 and CDR2 are MGHRA and YSYEKL. CDR3 length equals 15 residues. The CDR3: CASRQWEGSYNEQFF. CDR3 DNA sequence: TGCGCCAGCAGACAGTGGGAGGGCTCCTACAATGAGCAGTTCTTC.

The genes are TRBV5-6 and TRBJ1-2; TRBD1 is a possible D gene (6 bases). Germline assignment: CDR1 SGHDT and CDR2 YYEEEE. Trimming removed 4 bases from V and 5 bases from J, with 15 bases in between. This CDR3 is 14 amino acids long. The CDR3 is CASSVGIRGYGYTF. In DNA form, the CDR3 reads TGTGCCAGCAGCGTGGGGATTAGGGGGTATGGCTACACCTTC.

The sample holds one count of this clonotype. The chain recombines TRBV25-1 with TRBJ2-7, with D possibly being TRBD1 (6 bases). The CDR3 is 15 residues long. CDR1 MGHDK and CDR2 SYGVNS come from the germline V gene. Trimming cost V 5 bases and J 5 bases, with 19 bases left between them. CDR3 in DNA: TGTGCCAGCAGTAGGCCGGGACAAAAAAGCCACGAGCAGTACTTC. It codes for CASSRPGQKSHEQYF.